The text below deals with one T cell receptor beta chain. TCRdb re-analysed the 5' RACE reads in MiXCR, keeping a single row per CDR3 protein. This table has nearly 200,000 distinct CDR3 sequences, about 16% appearing once. Germline CDR1 SGDLS, CDR2 YYNGEE. The CDR3 has 15 residues. The V segment lost 0 bases and the J segment 4 bases; nucleotides outside the gene matches: 2. The sample is drawn from a study of identical twins. The same data also contributed to another study, on T cells expressing NK-cell markers.

This sequence originates from a woman younger than 30 in good health. The chain has TRBV9 and TRBJ2-3, with TRBD2 matching over 10 bases. The sample was CD8+ T cells sorted from blood. As DNA, the CDR3 is TGTGCCAGCAGCGTAGCTGGACTAGCGGCAGATACGCAGTATTTT. Translated, it gives CASSVAGLAADTQYF.